The 9 T cell receptor beta chains listed next were all sequenced from one sample in a study of post-analysis software for immune sequencing data. Notes on the study in general: Five or six TRBV segments, TRBV5-6, TRBV5-1 and TRBV20-1 among them, were found more frequent in patients than controls.

cDNA libraries for TCR beta contained unique molecular identifiers. One entry per CDR3 protein results from TCRdb running MiXCR on the PCR reads. Of 450,000 to 650,000 distinct CDR3 sequences in the sample, around 40% were seen once. Antigens of these TCRs are unknown. The specimen was blood. These receptors came from a girl aged 5-17 years with multiple sclerosis.

This clonotype counts as medium-sized (0.01 to 0.1%). The chain joins TRBV10-2 to TRBJ1-6; 9 bases fit TRBD1. Germline CDR1 is WSHSY and CDR2 is SAAADI. The CDR3 totals 15 residues. The V gene end was trimmed by 8 bases and the J gene end by 6 bases; junction bases not matched to a gene: 8. DNA for the CDR3: TGCGCCAGCGGGCCGTGGGACAGGGTTAATTCACCCCTCCACTTT. Translated: CASGPWDRVNSPLHF.

Worth noting for this clonotype: A read error may produce the germline difference seen at one junction end. The chain uses TRBV7-9 and TRBJ2-5; possible D gene TRBD1, 6 bases. CDR3 size: 13 residues. CDR1 and CDR2 (germline): SEHNR, FQNEAQ (reference sequence). The CDR3 here is CANSLGRGETQYF. Here the CDR3 DNA reads TGTGCCAACAGCTTAGGCAGGGGAGAGACCCAGTACTTC. The whole variable domain, remainder taken from reference TRBV7-9 and TRBJ2-5, is DTGVSQNPRHKITKRGQNVTFRCDPISEHNRLYWYRQTLGQGPEFLTYFQNEAQLEKSRLLSDRFSAERPKGSFSTLEIQRTEQGDSAMYLCANSLGRGETQYFGPGTRLLVL.

The J gene is TRBJ2-7, the V gene TRBV18; tentatively, D is TRBD1 or TRBD2 (5 bases each). Germline CDR1 reads KGHSH; CDR2 reads LQKENI. Trimming took 0 bases from V and 1 from J, leaving 16 bases between them. This CDR3 contains 17 residues. CDR3 nucleotides: TGTGCCAGCTCACCACCGGGGACGGGGCCCAAGTCCTACGAGCAGTACTTC. It translates to CASSPPGTGPKSYEQYF.

This clonotype showed up just a few times. The V gene is TRBV5-1, the J gene TRBJ2-3; possibly TRBD1 for D (6 bases). CDR1 and CDR2 (germline): SGHRS, YFSETQ. CDR3 size: 17 residues. Trimming left V 0 bases short and J 2 bases short, with 16 bases between. CDR3 loop: CASSLAGQGSYTDTQYF. The CDR3 DNA sequence: TGCGCCAGCAGCTTGGCAGGGCAGGGGTCTTACACAGATACGCAGTATTTT.

This clonotype was seen many times. CDR3 loop: CASGTGGYNEQFF. DNA for the CDR3: TGTGCCAGCGGGACAGGGGGATACAATGAGCAGTTCTTC. The gene calls are TRBV6-4 and TRBJ2-1; the match to TRBD1 covers 11 bases. Germline trimming cut 8 bases from V and 4 bases from J; bases unmatched to any gene: 1. Germline V lookup: CDR1 MRHNA, CDR2 SNTAGT. The CDR3 spans 13 residues.

The table lists this clonotype with a count of one. The chain carries TRBV6-5 and TRBJ1-2; the D is unclear. V was cut by 10 bases and J by 4 bases, with 25 bases left in between. Germline CDR1 MNHEY, CDR2 SVGAGI. The length of the CDR3 is 16 residues. The CDR3 coding sequence is TGTGCCATCCCCCTCGAGGCTCCCGTCGGGTCCTATGGCTACACCTTC. It specifies CAIPLEAPVGSYGYTF.

The genes are TRBV4-2 and TRBJ2-1, with 10 bases matching TRBD2. The CDR3 consists of 15 residues. CDR1 and CDR2 from the germline V gene are LGHNA and YNFKEQ. The V and J ends lost 4 bases and 7 bases, in that order; junction bases with no gene match: 7. For the CDR3, the DNA is TGTGCCAGCAGCCGCGGACTAGCGGACCGAAATGAGCAGTTCTTC. It specifies CASSRGLADRNEQFF.

This clonotype was observed a handful of times. V is TRBV5-8 and J is TRBJ1-2; 7 bases are a match to TRBD1. The CDR3 spans 14 residues. Germline V gene sequence: CDR1 SGHTS, CDR2 YDEGEE. Trimming cost V 5 bases and J 8 bases; bases outside gene matches: 12. The CDR3 loop is CASSYVRGREGYTF. Here the CDR3 DNA reads TGTGCCAGCAGTTATGTAAGGGGGCGCGAAGGCTACACCTTC.

A few counts support this clonotype. The V gene is TRBV5-1, the J gene TRBJ2-7, with 7 bases matching TRBD1. The germline gives CDR1 SGHRS, CDR2 YFSETQ. The length of the CDR3 is 13 residues. V dropped 1 base and J dropped 5; count of bases not matched to a gene: 3. DNA for the CDR3: TGCGCCAGCAGCTTGACAGGGGTCCACGAGCAGTACTTC. Amino acids: CASSLTGVHEQYF. Full variable domain (outside the CDR3, taken from reference TRBV5-1 and TRBJ2-7): KAGVTQTPRYLIKTRGQQVTLSCSPISGHRSVSWYQQTPGQGLQFLFEYFSETQRNKGNFPGRFSGRQFSNSRSEMNVSTLELGDSALYLCASSLTGVHEQYFGPGTRLTVT.